This paragraph reports one T cell receptor beta chain. These data come from a study of cytomegalovirus exposure and HLA in healthy donors. Trimming pared 3 bases from V and 4 bases from J, leaving 15 bases between. This CDR3 contains 16 residues. Germline CDR1 and CDR2: ENHRY and SYGVKD. These donors counted as nominally healthy when sampled, but unrecorded immune exposures were likely. The PCR made use of 60 Vbeta and 13 Jbeta primers. Produced via immunoSEQ multiplex PCR; TCRdb's table is partial and in-frame only. The table has around 86,000 clones, just over 75% seen once. Sample: PBMCs. The V gene is TRBV10-3, the J gene TRBJ2-2, with D possibly being TRBD2 (6 bases). This TCR came from a man aged 50-60 years in good health and CMV-seropositive. The CDR3 coding sequence is TGTGCCATCAGTGAAGGGGACTCCACCTTCACCGGGGAGCTGTTTTTT. Protein sequence: CAISEGDSTFTGELFF.